This TCR beta chain was documented in a study of blood T cells in healthy people across ages. Findings of the study overall: For the donors, CMV status was unknown and possibly confounded expanded clonotype changes.

This clonotype was seen at least ten times. Its antigen is as yet unknown. The germline V gene encodes CDR1 MDHEN and CDR2 SYDVKM. The CDR3 has 15 amino acids. V was clipped by 8 bases and J by 0 bases, with 14 bases between them. It was with a sample-barcoded 5' primer and a J-beta primer mix that a second PCR of about 6 to 12 cycles was run. TCRdb used MiXCR to reprocess the 5' RACE reads, holding one entry per CDR3 protein. Of fewer than 1,000,000 distinct CDR3 sequences listed, about half are singletons. This sequence joins TRBV28 and TRBJ2-1; a weak D match, TRBD2 (6 bases). The material sequenced was blood. This TCR was recovered from an elderly man in good health. The CDR3, as DNA: TGTGCCAGCGTTGAAGGAGGGAACTCCTACAATGAGCAGTTCTTC. Amino acid sequence: CASVEGGNSYNEQFF.